The clone carrying this T cell receptor beta chain was observed at least ten times. Its cognate antigen is unknown. Germline V gene sequence: CDR1 LGHDT, CDR2 YNNKEL (reference sequence). CDR3 size: 12 residues. V shed 6 bases, J shed 5 bases, and the junction held 3 bases outside the gene matches. This entry belongs to a study of glioma-infiltrating T cells. Findings of the study overall: Non-neoplastic patients had below-expected tissue-blood divergence, while all gliomas exceeded expectation.

Using RNA template, CDR3s of TCR alpha and beta were amplified with iRepertoire arm-PCR. For one-step reverse transcription and amplification, roughly 95-450 ng of tissue mRNA or PBMC total RNA was used. MiXCR, applied by TCRdb to the multiplex PCR reads, yields one record per CDR3 protein. The sample consists of around 140,000 distinct CDR3 sequences, 30% to 40% of them appearing once. The sample taken for sequencing was glioma tissue, nonneoplastic brain tissue, or PBMCs (not recorded which). The TCR was taken from a human donor with low-grade glioma or glioblastoma, undergoing nonglioma brain surgery, or in good health (not recorded which). The genes are TRBV3-1 and TRBJ1-1; 7 nucleotides agree with TRBD1. CDR3 in amino acids: CASSPGGTEAFF. DNA of the CDR3: TGTGCCAGCAGTCCAGGGGGGACTGAAGCTTTCTTT. Variable domain in full (rest from reference TRBV3-1 and TRBJ1-1): DTAVSQTPKYLVTQMGNDKSIKCEQNLGHDTMYWYKQDSKKFLKIMFSYNNKELIINETVPNRFSPKSPDKAHLNLHINSLELGDSAVYFCASSPGGTEAFFGQGTRLTVV.